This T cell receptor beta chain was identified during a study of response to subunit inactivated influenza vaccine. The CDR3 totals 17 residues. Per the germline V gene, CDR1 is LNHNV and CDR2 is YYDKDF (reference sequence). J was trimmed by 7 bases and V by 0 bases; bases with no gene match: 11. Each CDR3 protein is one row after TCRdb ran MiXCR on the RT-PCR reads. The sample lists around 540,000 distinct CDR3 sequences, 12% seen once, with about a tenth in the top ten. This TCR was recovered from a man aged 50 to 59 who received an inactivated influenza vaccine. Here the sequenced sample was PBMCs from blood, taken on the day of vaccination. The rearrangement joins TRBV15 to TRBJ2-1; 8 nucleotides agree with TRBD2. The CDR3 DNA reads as TGTGCCACCAGCAGAGAAAACGGGAGGGGGGTTGGAAATGAGCAGTTCTTC. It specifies CATSRENGRGVGNEQFF.